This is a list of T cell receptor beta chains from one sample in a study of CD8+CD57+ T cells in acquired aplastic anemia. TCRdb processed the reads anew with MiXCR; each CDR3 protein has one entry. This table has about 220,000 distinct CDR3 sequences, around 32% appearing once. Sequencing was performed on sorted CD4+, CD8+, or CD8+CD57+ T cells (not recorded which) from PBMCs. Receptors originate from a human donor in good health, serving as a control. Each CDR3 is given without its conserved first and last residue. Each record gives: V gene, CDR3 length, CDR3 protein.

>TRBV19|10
AWSEERNTIY
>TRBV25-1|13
ASSEWYRPRETQY
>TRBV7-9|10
ASSLAKNEQY
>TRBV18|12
ASSSQGNTGELF
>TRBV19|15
ASSRTGYGGNQETQC
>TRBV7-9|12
ASSSGGRNQPQH
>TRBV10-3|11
AISAGTSNEQF
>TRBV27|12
ASSLSVTNTEAF
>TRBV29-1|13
SVEGSGGVNTEAF
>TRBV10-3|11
AISVKGNYGCT
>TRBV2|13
ASSGQGILNEKLF
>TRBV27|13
ASSKGLAGQETQY
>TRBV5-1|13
ASSLSLTSYNEQF
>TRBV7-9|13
ASSLGASVSYEQY
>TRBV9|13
ASSVVVGRDYGYT
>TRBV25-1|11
ATRPRSTDTQY
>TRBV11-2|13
ASSSQGYSTDTQY
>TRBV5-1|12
ASSLGGGNYGYT